Sequencing of this TCR beta chain was carried out in a study of T cells in Graves' hyperthyroidism and ophthalmopathy. General study results and limits: Model predictions of ophthalmopathy came a median approximately seven months before onset. Blood also showed most of the thyroid clonotypes that were expanded above 0.001. Ophthalmopathy was told apart from stable hyperthyroidism by a 13 V-J model.

CDR1 is DFQATT and CDR2 is SNEGSKA in the germline V gene (reference sequence). CDR3 length: 15 amino acids. Trimming removed 6 bases at V and 9 bases at J, with 24 bases between. Fresh peripheral blood, 7.5 to 10 ml, yielded the PBMCs. From RNA transcripts, TCR beta CDR3 regions were amplified. The TCR CDR3 first-round RT-PCR relied on the HTBI primer set. TCRdb independently ran MiXCR on the multiplex PCR reads; one entry per CDR3 protein. The sample has under 300,000 distinct CDR3 sequences, about 20% seen once. This clonotype was counted a few times. The antigen is undetermined. This TCR came from a young man with Graves' ophthalmopathy. Material: blood. This chain uses TRBV20-1 with TRBJ2-1; perhaps D is TRBD1 or TRBD2 (6 bases each). Written as DNA, the CDR3 is TGCAGTGCCACAAGGGGGGCACCTGGTAGTCCTGAGCAGTTCTTC. The encoded protein is CSATRGAPGSPEQFF.